Below are 12 T cell receptor beta chains sequenced from a single sample in a study of type 1 regulatory T cells. No antigen has been assigned to these receptors. TCRdb re-analysed the reads in MiXCR, keeping a single row per CDR3 protein. Seen here are tens of thousands of distinct CDR3 sequences, 49% observed once, and the top ten hold about 2%. Sequencing was performed on cultured non-Tr1 T cells, either the whole culture or a sorted T cell fraction (not recorded which). The receptors come from a human donor in good health.

The chain links TRBV20-1 to TRBJ2-3; 9 bases map to TRBD1. CDR3 length equals 14 residues. V dropped 6 bases and J dropped 0; count of bases not matched to a gene: 4. Germline CDR1 and CDR2: DFQATT and SNEGSKA (reference sequence). The chain's CDR3 is CSATGTGSTDTQYF. For the CDR3, the DNA is TGCAGTGCAACCGGGACAGGGAGCACAGATACGCAGTATTTT.

The gene calls are TRBV3-1 and TRBJ2-1, with 8 bases aligning to TRBD2. The germline V gene has CDR1 LGHDT and CDR2 YNNKEL (reference sequence). The V and J ends lost 0 bases and 9 bases, in that order; junction bases with no gene match: 4. The CDR3 has 14 amino acids. CDR3 coding DNA: TGTGCCAGCAGCCAAGATCGGGGGGGGGTTGAGCAGTTCTTC. Translation: CASSQDRGGVEQFF.

V usage is TRBV2 and J usage is TRBJ2-5; TRBD2 matches 7 bases. Germline loops: CDR1 SNHLY, CDR2 FYNNEI. The CDR3 is made up of 16 amino acids. The junction had 15 bases not matched to a gene; V was cut back by 7 bases and J by 4 bases. CDR3 amino acids: CASTRIQTGGGETQYF. The CDR3 nucleotides read TGTGCCAGCACCCGAATTCAAACTGGCGGGGGAGAGACCCAGTACTTC.

V is TRBV28 and J is TRBJ2-1; 9 bases map to TRBD2. The CDR3 has 15 residues. V lost 4 bases, J lost 10 bases, and 11 bases stayed unmatched. Germline assignment: CDR1 MDHEN and CDR2 SYDVKM. CDR3 region: CASSSPSRTSAEQFF. In nucleotides, the CDR3 is TGTGCCAGCAGTTCCCCTAGCCGGACTAGCGCCGAGCAGTTCTTC.

The chain couples TRBV11-2 to TRBJ1-1; 7 nucleotides align to TRBD1. The V gene end was trimmed by 8 bases and the J gene end by 11 bases; junction bases not matched to a gene: 14. In germline, CDR1 is SGHAT, CDR2 FQNNGV. This CDR3 has 13 amino acids. In nucleotides, the CDR3 is TGTGCCAGCGGGTTCCAGGGGGTCCAGAGGGCTTTCTTT. This sequence encodes CASGFQGVQRAFF.

This clonotype was seen a few times. The chain joins TRBV28 to TRBJ1-5, with 8 bases that match TRBD1. Germline values: CDR1 MDHEN, CDR2 SYDVKM. The length of the CDR3 is 15 residues. J was trimmed by 4 bases and V by 7 bases; bases with no gene match: 9. The CDR3 DNA follows: TGTGCCAGCATCCTGGCAGGGGGCGAAAATCAGCCCCAGCATTTT. Encoded protein: CASILAGGENQPQHF.

V and J are TRBV7-9 and TRBJ1-2; D remains ambiguous. The V end lost 2 bases, the J end lost 7 bases, and 23 bases lay between the germline ends. Germline values: CDR1 SEHNR, CDR2 FQNEAQ (reference sequence). The CDR3 runs to 17 residues. The CDR3 reads CASSLHLTGPAKGGYTF. CDR3 in DNA: TGTGCCAGCAGCTTACACCTCACGGGCCCCGCTAAGGGTGGCTACACCTTC.

The chain employs TRBV7-2 and TRBJ1-1, with TRBD1 as a possible D gene (5 bases). With 6 bases removed from V and 3 bases from J, the gap between germline ends came to 14 bases. This CDR3 has 14 amino acids. Looked up from germline, CDR1 is SGHTA and CDR2 is FQGNSA. The CDR3 loop is CASSFHPGDTEAFF. In DNA form, the CDR3 reads TGTGCCAGCAGTTTCCACCCGGGGGACACTGAAGCTTTCTTT.

In this sample, this clonotype turned up a few times. The chain recombines TRBV6-1 with TRBJ1-4; the D gene is possibly TRBD1 (6 bases). CDR3 length: 17 amino acids. Trimming cost V 4 bases and J 0 bases, with 15 bases left between them. Germline V CDR1 and CDR2: MNHNS, SASEGT. CDR3 in DNA: TGTGCCAGCAGTGGCAGGGGAGACGGGGCAACTAATGAAAAACTGTTTTTT. As protein: CASSGRGDGATNEKLFF.

As concerns this clonotype: An end of the junction differs from the germline gene, which may be a read error. This chain links TRBV7-2 with TRBJ2-7, with 12 bases that match TRBD2. This CDR3 region has 15 residues. Germline lookup yields CDR1 SGHTA and CDR2 FQGNSA. In nucleotides, the CDR3 is TGTGCCAGCAGCCTAGCGGGGGGGGCTCCCTACGAGCAGTACTTC. Translated, it gives CASSLAGGAPYEQYF.

This clonotype was detected only a few times. This chain uses TRBV6-2 or TRBV6-3 with TRBJ2-5; maybe TRBD2 (7 bases). CDR3 length: 15 residues. The germline CDR1 and CDR2 sequences are MNHEY and SVGEGT. V was shortened by 2 bases and J by 5 bases, with 15 bases between the two germline ends. CDR3 DNA: TGTGCCAGCAGTTACGCGGGGGCCACATCCGAGACCCAGTACTTC. It is translated as CASSYAGATSETQYF.

V and J are TRBV5-1 and TRBJ2-2, with D perhaps TRBD2 (5 bases). Deletions cut 4 bases from V and 1 base from J, with 14 bases between. The germline gives CDR1 SGHRS, CDR2 YFSETQ. The CDR3 consists of 16 residues. The CDR3 DNA reads TGCGCCAGCAGCCCCGCGGGTGGAGGGAACACCGGGGAGCTGTTTTTT. Its translation: CASSPAGGGNTGELFF.